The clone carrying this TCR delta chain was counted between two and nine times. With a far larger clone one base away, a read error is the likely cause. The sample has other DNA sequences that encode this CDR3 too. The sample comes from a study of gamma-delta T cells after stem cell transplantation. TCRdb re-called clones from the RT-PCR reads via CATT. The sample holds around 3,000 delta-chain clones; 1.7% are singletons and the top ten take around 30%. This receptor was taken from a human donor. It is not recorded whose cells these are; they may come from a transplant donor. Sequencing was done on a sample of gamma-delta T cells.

CDR3 in amino acids: CACDTVLGDPFPYTDKLIF. DNA for the CDR3: TGTGCCTGTGACACCGTACTGGGAGATCCGTTCCCGTACACCGATAAACTCATCTTT. The J gene is TRDJ1, the V gene TRDV2, with D perhaps TRDD3 (6 bases). This CDR3 has 19 residues. V lost 0 bases, J lost 0 bases, and 22 bases lay in between. The germline V gene encodes CDR1 GEAIGNYY and CDR2 EKD.